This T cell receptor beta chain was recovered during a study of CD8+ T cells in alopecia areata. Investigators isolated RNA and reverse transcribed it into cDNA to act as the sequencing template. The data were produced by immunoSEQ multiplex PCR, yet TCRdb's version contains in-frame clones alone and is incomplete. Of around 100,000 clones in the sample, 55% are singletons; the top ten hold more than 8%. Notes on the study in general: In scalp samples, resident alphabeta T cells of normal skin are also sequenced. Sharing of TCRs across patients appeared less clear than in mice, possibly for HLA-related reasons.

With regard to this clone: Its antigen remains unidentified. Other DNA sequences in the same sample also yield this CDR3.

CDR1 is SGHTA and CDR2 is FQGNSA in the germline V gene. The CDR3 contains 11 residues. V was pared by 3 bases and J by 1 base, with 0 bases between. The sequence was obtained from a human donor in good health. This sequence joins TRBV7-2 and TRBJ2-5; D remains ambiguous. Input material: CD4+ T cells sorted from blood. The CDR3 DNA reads TGTGCCAGCAGCTTCCAAGAGACCCAGTACTTC. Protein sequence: CASSFQETQYF.